Listed below are T cell receptor beta chains from one sample, sequenced in a study of regulatory T cells in long-lasting Graves disease. A single record per CDR3 protein comes from TCRdb applying MiXCR to the multiplex PCR reads. The data contain 600,000 to 650,000 distinct CDR3 sequences, 16% of them singletons. This same sample was also part of a study on T cells in Graves' hyperthyroidism and ophthalmopathy.

This specimen consisted of peripheral blood mononuclear cells (PBMCs), obtained at new diagnosis, from a patient treated with antithyroid drugs. The receptor source for this set is a young woman with Graves disease. Both conserved end residues are part of each CDR3. D genes are given only for firm matches. The size field is filled for only some rows; it gives once, few, many or a size class.

D,J,V,size,DNA,CDR3
-,TRBJ2-7,TRBV25-1,many,TGTGCCAGCAGTGACCCATACAGCTCCTACGAGCAGTACTTC,CASSDPYSSYEQYF
-,TRBJ2-1,TRBV7-2,many,TGTGCCAGCAGCTTAAGGAGCATACGGGCCGATGAGCAGTTCTTC,CASSLRSIRADEQFF
-,TRBJ2-7,TRBV7-8,many,TGTGCCAGCAGCGAAAAAGGGGGCGCGGGGCGCGAGCAGTACTTC,CASSEKGGAGREQYF
-,TRBJ2-1,TRBV12-3/TRBV12-4,many,TGTGCCAGCAGTTTTGTAGGGGGGTACGAGCAGTTCTTC,CASSFVGGYEQFF
-,TRBJ1-5,TRBV6-1,few,TGTGCCAGCAGTGAATTCCCAGCAGAAACCAATCAGCCCCAGCATTTT,CASSEFPAETNQPQHF
-,TRBJ2-7,TRBV20-1,-,TGCAGTGTGGAGGGGTATACATCCGAGCAGTACTTC,CSVEGYTSEQYF
TRBD1,TRBJ2-1,TRBV7-2,many,TGTGCCAGCAGCCGACACGACAGGGTAGAAGGGTTCTTC,CASSRHDRVEGFF
-,TRBJ1-2,TRBV28,many,TGTGCCAGCATAGGGGCCCGCCTAGGCTACACCTTC,CASIGARLGYTF
-,TRBJ2-2,TRBV28,many,TGTGCCAGCAGGGGACTGCGGGAGCTGTTTTTT,CASRGLRELFF
-,TRBJ2-3,TRBV12-3/TRBV12-4,many,TGTGCCAGCAGTTTAGTGGGCCATACGCAGTATTTT,CASSLVGHTQYF
-,TRBJ1-2,TRBV6-2/TRBV6-3,-,TGTGCCAGCAGTTACAGGGCCGGGTATGGCTACACCTTC,CASSYRAGYGYTF
TRBD1,TRBJ1-2,TRBV6-2/TRBV6-3,many,TGTGCCAGCAGTTACGACAGGGCCTCTAACTATGGCTACACCTTC,CASSYDRASNYGYTF
-,TRBJ1-5,TRBV5-1,few,TGTGCCAGCAGCTTGGGCAGGCGGGGAGGTCAGCCCCAGCATTTT,CASSLGRRGGQPQHF
TRBD1,TRBJ1-5,TRBV28,many,TGTGCCAGCAGGAAGCCGGGGACAGGGAGTCAGCCCCAGCATTTT,CASRKPGTGSQPQHF
-,TRBJ1-4,TRBV7-2,-,TGTGCCAGCAGCTTAGATTACGGATCAAATGAAAAACTGTTTTTT,CASSLDYGSNEKLFF
-,TRBJ1-2,TRBV20-1,-,TGCAGTGCTAAAATCCCCGGGACTTCTGGCTACACCTTC,CSAKIPGTSGYTF
-,TRBJ1-1,TRBV6-1,few,TGTGCCAGCACCCACGACCTGAACACTGAAGCTTTCTTT,CASTHDLNTEAFF
-,TRBJ2-3,TRBV30,many,TGTGCCTGGAGTTTGAGAGCAGATACGCAGTATTTT,CAWSLRADTQYF
-,TRBJ2-3,TRBV7-2,many,TGTGCCAGCAGCCCTCGTCGGGGAGCAGATACGCAGTATTTT,CASSPRRGADTQYF
-,TRBJ2-7,TRBV7-2,many,TGTGCCAGCAGCTTAGAAGGGACTTCTCCCTACGAGCAGTACTTC,CASSLEGTSPYEQYF
TRBD1,TRBJ2-7,TRBV20-1,many,TGCAGTGCTAGAGATGAGGGACAGAGCACCTACGAGCAGTACTTC,CSARDEGQSTYEQYF
TRBD1,TRBJ2-7,TRBV28,-,TGTGCCAGCAGTTGGAAGACAGGGGACGAGCAGTACTTC,CASSWKTGDEQYF
-,TRBJ1-5,TRBV6-1,-,TGTGCCAGCAGTGAATTCCCTCAGCCCCAGCATTTT,CASSEFPQPQHF
-,TRBJ1-3,TRBV2,many,TGTGCCAGCAGTGACAGTCAGGTTGCTGGAAACACCATATATTTT,CASSDSQVAGNTIYF